This T cell receptor beta chain was found in a study of beta chain features in type 1 diabetes. The wider study: The study examined roughly 110,000,000 sorted cells across all samples.

Sequencing targeted expressed TCRB transcripts, as all isolated RNA had been reverse transcribed. Sequencing used immunoSEQ multiplex PCR; TCRdb keeps in-frame clones, though not all of them. This table has around 53,000 clones, around 60% appearing once. Germline CDR1 is KGHSH and CDR2 is LQKENI. Losses at the gene ends were 3 bases for V and 3 bases for J; bases not matched to a gene: 6. The CDR3 totals 17 residues. On this clone itself: Its specificity is unknown.

Whole-study results and caveats: Equally in patients and controls, PCR might preferentially amplify shorter templates. Moderately but significantly shorter TCRB CDR3s were found in Type 1 diabetes patients in all four CD4+ subsets.

Staining for CD45RO/CCR7/CD25/CD127/CD95/CD27 allowed sorting of CD4+ naive, central memory, regulatory and stem cell-like memory cells. This receptor was identified in a woman in her 30s with type 1 diabetes. The chain recombines TRBV18 with TRBJ2-7, with 15 bases aligning to TRBD2. Source material: stem cell memory CD4+ T cells from blood. The CDR3 nucleotides read TGTGCCAGCTCACCGGGACTAGCGGGAGGCTCTGTCTACGAGCAGTACTTC. It translates to CASSPGLAGGSVYEQYF.